This TCR beta chain appears in the sequencing data of a study of blood T cell repertoires in COVID-19 (dated by TCRdb to 2018 to 2020). Notes on the research overall: Collaborator samples came from the United States, Italy and Spain and covered acute and convalescent phases of COVID-19. The repertoires were made available in a free public database intended to serve as a resource for research on the immune response to SARS-CoV-2. The material from the prospective study consisted of cDNA or gDNA derived from T cells, B-cell-depleted T cells, or PBMCs. Where available, HLA class I and class II types were obtained from metadata supplied by the sample provider rather than from assay-based typing. Subjects who had been exposed to COVID-19, were actively infected with it, or had recovered from it provided the deeply sampled blood TCRbeta repertoires that made up the dataset. The sample metadata nearly always contained a de-identified subject ID, COVID-19 status, age in years and sex. The samples were drawn from the first 160 participants of the ongoing ImmuneRACE study and from some 1,300 subjects provided by 6 global collaborators. Overall study outcomes, separate from this receptor: The amount of clinical and demographic metadata varied by source and participant and was provided uncurated.

This clone occurred once. This receptor's antigen is unknown. There are no base qualities to consult, and no much larger clone falls within one base. Whole blood was collected in K2EDTA tubes by collaborating institutions according to the institutions' own protocols. Collaborator samples were shipped for TCRbeta analysis as frozen whole blood, isolated PBMCs, or DNA extracted from either sample type. CDR1 SGDLS and CDR2 YYNGEE were looked up in the germline V gene. V loses 4 bases, J loses 5 bases, and the germline ends lie 13 bases apart. The CDR3 has 15 amino acids, counting the end cysteine and phenylalanine. The entry retains the CDR3 DNA only, 45 bases that are in frame from base 1. TCRbeta CDR3 regions were amplified from genomic DNA by means of the immunoSEQ Assay, a bias-controlled multiplex PCR. The original pipeline was this. Nucleated cell counts per sample were estimated from amplification of reference gene primers within the assay. To quantify the absolute abundance of each unique TCRbeta CDR3 rearrangement, sequence reads were collapsed and filtered. Productive Simpson clonality was computed per sample as the square root of Simpson's diversity index over productive rearrangements. TCRdb retrieved this table from immuneACCESS and kept in-frame rearrangements only. Not all clones are present; in checked studies, unresolved V genes account for under half, and no reason is known for the remainder. Clone size and V and J calls were adopted from that table, with D and trimming inferred from the DNA. The sample contains about 400,000 clones, 85% to 90% of them found a single time. Jointly, the top ten make up 3% of the sample.

Sample: peripheral blood. The source of this sequence is a human donor in a cohort sampled during active COVID-19. The chain uses TRBV9 and TRBJ1-6; tentative D gene TRBD1, with 6 bases matching. The CDR3 in this case is CASSPRRTDNSPLHF. DNA sequence: TGTGCCAGCAGCCCCCGTCGGACAGATAATTCACCCCTCCACTTT.